This TCR beta chain is drawn from a study of immune evolution from preneoplasia to lung adenocarcinoma. Germline CDR1 reads MNHEY; CDR2 reads SVGAGI. J was trimmed by 6 bases and V by 4 bases; bases with no gene match: 13. The CDR3 is made up of 16 amino acids. Histologic diagnosis was independently verified by two lung pathologists. After pathologic assessment, macro-dissection selected premalignant or tumor cells for extraction. Clones were sequenced by immunoSEQ multiplex PCR, and TCRdb holds only the in-frame ones, with some missing. This table has some 6,500 clones, 75% to 85% appearing once. The TCR was taken from a donor at least 70 years old with lung adenocarcinoma. The chain joins TRBV6-5 to TRBJ2-7, with 9 bases fitting TRBD1. Sample: FFPE lung adenocarcinoma in situ tissue. Here the CDR3 reads CASSWPAGTGRTEQYF. In DNA, the CDR3 is TGTGCCAGCAGTTGGCCCGCCGGGACAGGGCGTACCGAGCAGTACTTC.